This paragraph reports one T cell receptor (beta chain). CDR1 is MNHNS and CDR2 is SASEGT in the germline V gene. V was shortened by 3 bases and J by 2 bases, with 14 bases between the two germline ends. CDR3 length: 16 amino acids. The data were obtained in a study of OX40 agonist ivuxolimab in advanced cancers. Background on the study: Across the patients, intravenous ivuxolimab was delivered every 2 weeks at 0.01 to 10 mg/kg. Patients assigned to dose escalation were diagnosed with hepatocellular carcinoma, melanoma, renal cell or head and neck cancer.

TCRdb keeps only in-frame clones here, not all; method: immunoSEQ multiplex PCR. The repertoire has 65,000 to 95,000 clones, 90% of them found once; the top ten carry around 0.35%. The material was CD4+ or CD8+ T cells sorted from blood, obtained in a trial of the OX40 agonist ivuxolimab. The V call is TRBV6-1, the J call TRBJ1-5, with D possibly matching TRBD1 (6 bases). This clonotype originated in an adult with an advanced solid tumor such as melanoma, head and neck, liver or kidney cancer. As DNA, the CDR3 is TGTGCCAGCAGTGAGTGGGGGCGCGGGGGCAATCAGCCCCAGCATTTT. Amino acid sequence: CASSEWGRGGNQPQHF.